Described below is a single TCR beta chain sequence and its context. The table came from immunoSEQ multiplex PCR; TCRdb's copy has only in-frame clones and leaves some out. The sample yields roughly 100,000 clones, 70% to 90% seen once. This record belongs to a study of blood T cell repertoires in COVID-19. The CDR3 contains 11 residues. Trimming took 3 bases from V and 5 from J, leaving 6 bases between them. Germline CDR1 is DFQATT and CDR2 is SNEGSKA (reference sequence). The source of this sequence is a human donor in a cohort sampled during active COVID-19. The sequenced material came from peripheral blood. The chain combines TRBV20-1 with TRBJ2-3, with D unclear. This chain's CDR3 is CSARTRDTQYF. For the CDR3, the DNA is TGCAGTGCTAGGACTCGAGATACGCAGTATTTT.